This T cell receptor (beta chain) was recovered during a study of blood T cell repertoires in COVID-19. Sequencing was performed with immunoSEQ multiplex PCR; in TCRdb, only in-frame clones are kept and a portion is missing. The sample holds more than 200,000 clones; 80% to 90% are singletons and the top ten take approximately 0.66%. This TCR was sampled from a man aged 40-55 years with acute or convalescent COVID-19. What was sequenced was peripheral blood.

The chain's CDR3 is CASSQIRGLGRTEAFF. In DNA, the CDR3 is TGTGCCAGCAGCCAAATCCGTGGACTGGGGAGGACTGAAGCTTTCTTT. The genes are TRBV7-9 and TRBJ1-1; no clear D gene. The CDR3 sequence is 16 residues long. Trimming removed 5 bases at V and 5 bases at J, with 21 bases between. Germline-derived CDR1 and CDR2 are SEHNR and FQNEAQ (reference sequence).